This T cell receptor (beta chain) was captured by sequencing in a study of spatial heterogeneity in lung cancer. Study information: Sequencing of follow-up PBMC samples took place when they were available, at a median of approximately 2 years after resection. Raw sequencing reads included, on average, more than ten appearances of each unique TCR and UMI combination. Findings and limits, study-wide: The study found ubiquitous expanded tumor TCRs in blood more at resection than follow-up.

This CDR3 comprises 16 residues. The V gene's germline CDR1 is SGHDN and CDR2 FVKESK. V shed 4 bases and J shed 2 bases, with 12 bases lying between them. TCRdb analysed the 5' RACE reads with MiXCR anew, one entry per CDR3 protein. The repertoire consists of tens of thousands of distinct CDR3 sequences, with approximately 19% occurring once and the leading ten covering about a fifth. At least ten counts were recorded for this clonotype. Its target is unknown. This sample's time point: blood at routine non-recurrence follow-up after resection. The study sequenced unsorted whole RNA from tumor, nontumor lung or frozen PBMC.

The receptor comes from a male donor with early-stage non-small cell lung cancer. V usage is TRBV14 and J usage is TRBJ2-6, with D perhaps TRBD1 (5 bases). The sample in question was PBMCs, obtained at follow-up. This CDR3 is CASSPLGPPGANVLTF. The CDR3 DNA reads TGTGCCAGCAGCCCTTTGGGGCCCCCTGGGGCCAACGTCCTGACTTTC.